A selection of T cell receptor beta chains follows, all from one sample in a study of T cells in Graves' hyperthyroidism and ophthalmopathy. One entry per CDR3 protein results from TCRdb running MiXCR on the multiplex PCR reads. The profile shows roughly 96,000 distinct CDR3 sequences, 51% of them singletons. The sample consisted of blood. These receptors were taken from a woman aged 40 to 49 with Graves' hyperthyroidism. The CDR3 runs from the conserved cysteine through the conserved F or W. A D gene is named only where the DNA matches it firmly. The size entry is marked missing in some rows and otherwise reads once, few, many or a size class.

d_call clone_size j_call v_call cdr3_nt cdr3_aa
. many TRBJ2-7 TRBV10-2 TGCGCCAGCAGTTCAAGGTCCGGGCCCGTTGAATACGAGCAGTACTTC CASSSRSGPVEYEQYF
TRBD2 . TRBJ2-7 TRBV7-2 TGTGCCAGCAGCGATGGACTAGCGGGAACCTACGAGCAGTACTTC CASSDGLAGTYEQYF
TRBD1 few TRBJ1-6 TRBV20-1 TGCAGTGCTAGAGAGGACAGGCAGAATTCACCCCTCCACTTT CSAREDRQNSPLHF
. many TRBJ1-3 TRBV20-1 TGCAGTGCTAGAGTCCTACAGGGTCGGGACACCATATATTTT CSARVLQGRDTIYF
TRBD1 . TRBJ1-2 TRBV2 TGTGCCAGCAGCCACAGGGGGGAGGACTATGGCTACACCTTC CASSHRGEDYGYTF
. many TRBJ2-5 TRBV20-1 TGCAGTGCTAGAGATTACTATGAACAAGAGACCCAGTACTTC CSARDYYEQETQYF
. many TRBJ2-7 TRBV29-1 TGCAGCGTTGGGCGCCCCGACGAGCAGTACTTC CSVGRPDEQYF
. . TRBJ2-7 TRBV5-8 TGTGCCAGCAGCCTACTTCCACAGCCCTACGAGCAGTACTTC CASSLLPQPYEQYF
. . TRBJ2-5 TRBV4-1 TGTGCCAGCAGCCGAGGGGACAATCAAGAGACCCAGTACTTC CASSRGDNQETQYF
TRBD1 many TRBJ1-2 TRBV2 TGTGCCAGCAGTGCCCGGGACAGGGGAATCTATGGCTACACCTTC CASSARDRGIYGYTF
. . TRBJ1-5 TRBV7-2 TGTGCCAGCCCCACGAAGTCGGGGGCGAGTCAGCCCCAGCATTTT CASPTKSGASQPQHF
. many TRBJ1-5 TRBV20-1 TGCAGTGCTAGAGATCCGGCGGGGGGGAGGAGGGATCAGCCCCAGCATTTT CSARDPAGGRRDQPQHF
. many TRBJ2-7 TRBV15 TGTGCCACCAGCAGAGCCGGCAGGGTGGGGGCCGGCGCGTACGAGCAGTACTTC CATSRAGRVGAGAYEQYF
TRBD1 . TRBJ1-6 TRBV2 TGTGCCAGCAGGATGACAGGGGGCATGCGGTCACCCCTCCACTTT CASRMTGGMRSPLHF
TRBD2 . TRBJ2-5 TRBV9 TGTGCCAGCAGCGTGGGGGGGTACCAAGAGACCCAGTACTTC CASSVGGYQETQYF
TRBD1 many TRBJ1-1 TRBV20-1 TGCAGTGCTAGAGATCCACCAGGGGACAGGGGCTCAAACACTGAAGCTTTCTTT CSARDPPGDRGSNTEAFF
TRBD1 many TRBJ1-2 TRBV24-1 TGTGCCACCAGTGATACCGGGACAGGCTATGGCTACACCTTC CATSDTGTGYGYTF
. many TRBJ1-1 TRBV4-1 TGCGCCAGCAGCCAAGGGGTATCCCCTGAAGCTTTCTTT CASSQGVSPEAFF
. . TRBJ1-4 TRBV12-3/TRBV12-4 TGTGCCAGCAGTTTAGCGGGGATCGGGGAAAAACTGTTTTTT CASSLAGIGEKLFF
. . TRBJ2-2 TRBV2 TGTGCCAGCACCCTCGACACGAACACCGGGGAGCTGTTTTTT CASTLDTNTGELFF
. . TRBJ1-1 TRBV11-2 TGTGCCAGCAGCCCCGGACAAGGGTTCACTGAAGCTTTCTTT CASSPGQGFTEAFF
TRBD1 . TRBJ2-5 TRBV7-2 TGTGCCAGCAGCTTCACCGGGACAGGGGGTGAGGAGACCCAGTACTTC CASSFTGTGGEETQYF
TRBD2 . TRBJ2-7 TRBV4-1 TGTGCCAGCAGCATGACAGCGGGAATGTGTGGCTACGAGCAGTACTTC CASSMTAGMCGYEQYF
. . TRBJ1-5 TRBV20-1 TGCAGTGCTCCCGGGACCGGTGGGGCCCAGCCCCAGCATTTT CSAPGTGGAQPQHF
TRBD1 . TRBJ1-2 TRBV7-3 TGTGCCAGCAGCCTCCTCTCGGGACAGGGGGCTGGGTATGGCTACACCTTC CASSLLSGQGAGYGYTF
. medium-sized TRBJ1-1 TRBV9 TGTGCCAGCAGCGCAGGCGTGGGCACTGAAGCTTTCTTT CASSAGVGTEAFF
. . TRBJ2-7 TRBV7-2 TGTGCCAGCAGCCAAGAAGTAGTGGGAACCTACGAGCAGTACTTC CASSQEVVGTYEQYF
TRBD1 many TRBJ2-7 TRBV7-2 TGTGCCAGCAGCTTAGGGGTACCGGGACAGGGAATTTACGAGCAGTACTTC CASSLGVPGQGIYEQYF
TRBD2 . TRBJ2-7 TRBV10-3 TGTGCCATCAGTGCGGGTAGCGGGAGCAACGAGCAGTACTTC CAISAGSGSNEQYF
TRBD2 . TRBJ2-5 TRBV29-1 TGCAGCTTCGCGGGAGTCGAGACCCAGTACTTC CSFAGVETQYF
. once TRBJ2-5 TRBV20-1 TGCAGTGCTCCAAAACAGAAAGAGACCCAGTACTTC CSAPKQKETQYF
. . TRBJ2-3 TRBV2 TGTGCCAGCAGGCCCAGCTTCACAGATACGCAGTATTTT CASRPSFTDTQYF
. many TRBJ1-3 TRBV10-3 TGTGCCATCAGTCCACCCGGGACCTCTGGAAACACCATATATTTT CAISPPGTSGNTIYF
TRBD2 many TRBJ2-7 TRBV7-8 TGTGCCAGCAGCAATAGCGGGAACTCCCCCTCCTACGAGCAGTACTTC CASSNSGNSPSYEQYF
. . TRBJ1-2 TRBV15 TGTGCCACCAGCAGGGCCCTGGGGAGGGGAGAGACCCGTGGCTACACCTTC CATSRALGRGETRGYTF
TRBD1 . TRBJ2-6 TRBV12-3/TRBV12-4 TGTGCCAGCCACAGTTTGGGACAGACCCGCTCTGGGGCCAACGTCCTGACTTTC CASHSLGQTRSGANVLTF
. . TRBJ2-2 TRBV6-6 TGTGCCAGCGGGAGACTAGGAACCACCGGGGAGCTGTTTTTT CASGRLGTTGELFF
. many TRBJ2-7 TRBV9 TGTGCCAGCAGCGTTGGTTCAGGGCACTACGAGCAGTACTTC CASSVGSGHYEQYF
. many TRBJ2-7 TRBV20-1 TGCAGTGCTAGATGGCAGGCAGGGTCCTACGAGCAGTACTTC CSARWQAGSYEQYF
. once TRBJ1-5 TRBV10-3 TGTGCCACACAGGCCGTGGGGGGGCTGAGCAATCAGCCCCAGCATTTT CATQAVGGLSNQPQHF